This passage covers 14 T cell receptor beta chains from one sample sequenced in a study of blood T cells in healthy people across ages. Next came a second PCR, run for about 6 to 11 cycles, which used a sample-barcoded 5' primer along with a J-beta primer mix. One entry per CDR3 protein results from TCRdb running MiXCR on the 5' RACE reads. The sample has 900,000 to 950,000 distinct CDR3 sequences, 25% to 35% seen once. This same sample was also part of a study on T cells of mothers and their children.

Sequencing used blood. The receptor source for this set is a middle-aged woman in good health.

This clonotype was recorded many times. The chain combines TRBV5-1 with TRBJ2-7; 7 bases align to TRBD1. This CDR3 spans 13 amino acids. V lost 3 bases and J lost 3; bases outside the gene matches: 3. From germline, CDR1 is SGHRS and CDR2 YFSETQ. The CDR3 DNA reads as TGCGCCAGCAGCTGGGACAGCTACTACGAGCAGTACTTC. Amino acids: CASSWDSYYEQYF.

This clonotype has only a few counts. This chain links TRBV20-1 with TRBJ2-3, with 8 bases lining up with TRBD1. J was trimmed by 5 bases and V by 4 bases; bases with no gene match: 11. This CDR3 contains 15 residues. Germline lookup yields CDR1 DFQATT and CDR2 SNEGSKA (reference sequence). The CDR3: CSATRRQGAEDTQYF. The DNA for the CDR3 is TGCAGTGCTACACGTCGCCAGGGGGCTGAAGATACGCAGTATTTT.

This clonotype has a handful of counts. V usage is TRBV2 and J usage is TRBJ1-5; D possibly corresponds to TRBD1 (5 bases). From germline, CDR1 is SNHLY and CDR2 FYNNEI. Trimming stripped 4 bases from V and 6 bases from J, with 16 bases between. CDR3 size: 15 residues. The chain's CDR3 is CASSGPQRGSQPQHF. CDR3 coding DNA: TGTGCCAGCAGTGGGCCCCAGCGGGGGTCTCAGCCCCAGCATTTT.

The chain couples TRBV7-2 to TRBJ2-1; possibly TRBD1 or TRBD2 for D (5 bases each). Between the trimmed V and J ends, which lost 4 bases and 2 bases, there was a span of 12 bases. Germline CDR1 reads SGHTA; CDR2 reads FQGNSA. The CDR3 runs to 15 residues. The CDR3 DNA reads as TGTGCCAGCAGCTCGGGACCGAGAGCCTACAATGAGCAGTTCTTC. Translating gives CASSSGPRAYNEQFF.

This clonotype was recorded many times. The genes are TRBV28 and TRBJ1-2, with D possibly TRBD1 on 5 matching bases. V lost 6 bases and J lost 3, with 17 bases in between. This CDR3 comprises 15 residues. Looked up from germline, CDR1 is MDHEN and CDR2 is SYDVKM. CDR3 in DNA: TGTGCCAGCAGCAACTCCCTGGGGCGGGACTATGGCTACACCTTC. Protein: CASSNSLGRDYGYTF.

The chain joins TRBV3-1 to TRBJ2-1, with 7 bases lining up with TRBD1. Germline loops: CDR1 LGHDT, CDR2 YNNKEL (reference sequence). The J segment lost 9 bases and the V segment lost 5 bases, leaving 13 bases of the junction unmatched. The CDR3 loop spans 15 amino acids. CDR3 loop: CASSVTGKEVGEQFF. The CDR3 DNA is TGTGCCAGCAGCGTGACAGGGAAGGAGGTTGGTGAGCAGTTCTTC.

This clonotype was recorded at least ten times. The chain recombines TRBV7-9 with TRBJ1-2; 9 nucleotides agree with TRBD1. V was pared by 4 bases and J by 6 bases, with 12 bases of the junction left unmatched. Looked up from germline, CDR1 is SEHNR and CDR2 is FQNEAQ (reference sequence). CDR3 length equals 16 residues. The CDR3 protein is CASSSYRDRERDGYTF. The CDR3 region has the DNA TGTGCCAGCAGCTCTTACCGGGACAGGGAGAGGGATGGCTACACCTTC.

This clonotype was counted ten times or more. V is TRBV12-3 or TRBV12-4 and J is TRBJ2-7, with D unresolved. V dropped 1 base and J dropped 2 bases, with 15 bases sitting between them. The CDR3 totals 16 residues. In DNA, the CDR3 is TGTGCCAGCAGTTTAGGTTCGGCGGCTCCGACCTACGAGCAGTACTTC. Its protein is CASSLGSAAPTYEQYF.

The chain links TRBV7-6 to TRBJ2-5, with D possibly TRBD1 on 6 matching bases. CDR1 is SGHVS, CDR2 FNYEAQ, per germline. V dropped 5 bases and J dropped 2 bases, with 15 bases sitting between them. The CDR3 totals 15 residues. The CDR3 region is CASSDRWGPQETQYF. The CDR3 coding sequence is TGTGCCAGCAGCGACAGGTGGGGCCCGCAAGAGACCCAGTACTTC.

The chain has TRBV30 and TRBJ1-1; D remains unclear. The ends were cut back, 3 bases at V and 5 bases at J, with 16 bases in the middle. CDR3 length: 14 residues. Germline V lookup: CDR1 GTSNPN, CDR2 SVGIG (reference sequence). For the CDR3, the DNA is TGTGCCTGGAGAAGAATTGGGGTTGTGACTGAAGCTTTCTTT. Translating it yields CAWRRIGVVTEAFF.

The table lists this clonotype with a few counts. This chain links TRBV3-1 with TRBJ1-2, with a possible D match to TRBD1 (6 bases). Trimming shortened V by 1 base and J by 7 bases, and 10 bases separated the two germline ends. The V gene's germline CDR1 is LGHDT and CDR2 YNNKEL (reference sequence). This CDR3 has 13 amino acids. CDR3 bases: TGTGCCAGCAGCCAAGGAGGACAGCTTGGCTACACCTTC. Protein: CASSQGGQLGYTF.

This clonotype was counted between two and nine times. The rearrangement links TRBV5-1 to TRBJ1-1; D is unclear. The CDR3 is 14 amino acids. The V gene lost 7 bases and the J gene lost 1 base, with 14 bases spanning the gap. Germline V gene data show CDR1 as SGHRS and CDR2 as YFSETQ. CDR3 nucleotides: TGCGCCAGCCGGCCCAGATTCGGGAACACTGAAGCTTTCTTT. This codes for CASRPRFGNTEAFF.

The chain couples TRBV15 to TRBJ2-5; either TRBD1 or TRBD2 may fit D (6 bases each). Trimming took off 0 bases at V and 4 bases at J, with 12 bases between the two ends. The CDR3 has 15 residues. Germline assignment: CDR1 LNHNV and CDR2 YYDKDF (reference sequence). CDR3 DNA sequence: TGTGCCACCAGCAGAGATGGGGGGCTTCGAGAGACCCAGTACTTC. It is translated as CATSRDGGLRETQYF. The variable domain in full, completed from reference TRBV15 and TRBJ2-5, reads DAMVIQNPRYQVTQFGKPVTLSCSQTLNHNVMYWYQQKSSQAPKLLFHYYDKDFNNEADTPDNFQSRRPNTSFCFLDIRSPGLGDTAMYLCATSRDGGLRETQYFGPGTRLLVL.

This clonotype was detected a few times. V gene TRBV20-1 combines with J gene TRBJ1-1, with 9 bases that match TRBD1. Germline V lookup: CDR1 DFQATT, CDR2 SNEGSKA (reference sequence). The CDR3 has 14 residues. J was trimmed by 4 bases and V by 3 bases; bases with no gene match: 6. The CDR3 sequence: CSASHRGQGTEAFF. DNA of the CDR3: TGCAGTGCTAGTCACAGGGGGCAGGGCACTGAAGCTTTCTTT.